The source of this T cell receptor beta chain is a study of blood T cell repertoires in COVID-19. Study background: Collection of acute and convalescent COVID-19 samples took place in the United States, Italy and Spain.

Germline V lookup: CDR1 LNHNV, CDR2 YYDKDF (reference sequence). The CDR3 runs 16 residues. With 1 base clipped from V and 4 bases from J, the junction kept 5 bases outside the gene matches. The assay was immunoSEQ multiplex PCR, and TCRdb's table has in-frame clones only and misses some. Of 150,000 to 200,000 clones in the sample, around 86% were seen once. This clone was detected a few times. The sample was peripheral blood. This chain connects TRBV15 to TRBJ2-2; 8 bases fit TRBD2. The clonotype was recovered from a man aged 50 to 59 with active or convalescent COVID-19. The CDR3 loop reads CATSRGNSGVTGELFF. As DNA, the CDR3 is TGTGCCACCAGCAGAGGGAATAGCGGGGTCACCGGGGAGCTGTTTTTT.